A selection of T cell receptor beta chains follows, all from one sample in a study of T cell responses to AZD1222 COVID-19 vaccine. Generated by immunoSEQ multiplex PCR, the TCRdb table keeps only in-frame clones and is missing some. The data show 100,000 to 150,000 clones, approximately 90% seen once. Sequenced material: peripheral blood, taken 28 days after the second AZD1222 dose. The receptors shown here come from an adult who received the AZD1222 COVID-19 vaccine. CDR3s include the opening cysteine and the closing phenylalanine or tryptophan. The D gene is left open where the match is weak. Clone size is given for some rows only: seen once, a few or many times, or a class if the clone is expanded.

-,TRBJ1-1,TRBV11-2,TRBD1,TGTGCCAGCAGAGCCACACAGGGGACGAACACTGAAGCTTTCTTT,CASRATQGTNTEAFF
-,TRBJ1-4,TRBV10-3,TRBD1,TGTGCCATCAGGGGAACAGGGGGCAATGAAAAACTGTTTTTT,CAIRGTGGNEKLFF
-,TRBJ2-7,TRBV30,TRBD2,TGTGCCTGGAGTAATTTTTTCGGGACTAGCGGGAGGGAGCAGTACTTC,CAWSNFFGTSGREQYF
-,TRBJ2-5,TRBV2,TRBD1,TGTGCCAGCAGTGCACGCGCAGGGACAGGGGGTTTGGAGACCCAGTACTTC,CASSARAGTGGLETQYF
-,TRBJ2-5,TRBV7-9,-,TGTGCCAGCAGCTTCCTAGAGACCCAGTACTTC,CASSFLETQYF
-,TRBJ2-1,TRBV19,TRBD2,TGTGCCAGTAGTCCTCTAGCGGGAGTAATCAACAATGAGCAGTTCTTC,CASSPLAGVINNEQFF
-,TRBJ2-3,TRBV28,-,TGTGCCAGCTCCCGCGGACGAATCACAGATACGCAGTATTTT,CASSRGRITDTQYF
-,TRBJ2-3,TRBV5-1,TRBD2,TGCGCCAGCAGCTTGGCGGCGGGAGGGGTAACAGATACGCAGTATTTT,CASSLAAGGVTDTQYF
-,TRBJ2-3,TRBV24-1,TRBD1,TGTGCCACCACCGGGACAGGGGTGACAGATACGCAGTATTTT,CATTGTGVTDTQYF
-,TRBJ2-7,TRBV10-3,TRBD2,TGTGCCATCAGTGAGGCGCAGAGCGGGAGATACGAGCAGTACTTC,CAISEAQSGRYEQYF
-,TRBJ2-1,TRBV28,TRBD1,TGTGCCAGCAGTTCCGGACAGGGGACCTACAATGAGCAGTTCTTC,CASSSGQGTYNEQFF
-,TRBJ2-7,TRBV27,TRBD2,TGTGCCAGCAGTCGGGGGGGGAGCTCCTACGAGCAGTACTTC,CASSRGGSSYEQYF
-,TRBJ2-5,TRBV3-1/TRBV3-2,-,TGTGCCAGCAGTCCCACATCAGGGTCGGGGACCCAGTACTTC,CASSPTSGSGTQYF
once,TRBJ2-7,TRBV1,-,TGCACCAGCAGCCAAGATTTGGGCAGAAACTACGAGCAGTACTTC,CTSSQDLGRNYEQYF
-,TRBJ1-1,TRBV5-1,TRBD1,TGCGCCAGCAGCTGGAGACAGGGGTATGAAGCTTTCTTT,CASSWRQGYEAFF
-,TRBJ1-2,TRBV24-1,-,TGTGCCACCAGTGATTTAAGGGATGGCTACACCTTC,CATSDLRDGYTF
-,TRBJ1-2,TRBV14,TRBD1,TGTGCCAGCAGCCACCTGGGACAGGGGGTATATGGCTACACCTTC,CASSHLGQGVYGYTF
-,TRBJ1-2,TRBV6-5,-,TGTGCCAGCAGTTCTTTCAGCCGGGTCTATGGCTACACCTTC,CASSSFSRVYGYTF
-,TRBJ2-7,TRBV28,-,TGTGCCAGCAGTTTAATGGCTAGCCCCGGTGAGCAGTACTTC,CASSLMASPGEQYF
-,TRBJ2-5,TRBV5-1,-,TGCGCCAGCAGCGTACAGCCGTCCCAAGAGACCCAGTACTTC,CASSVQPSQETQYF
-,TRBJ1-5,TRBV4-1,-,TGCGCCAGCAGCCAATCAGGTCTACTTAGCAATCAGCCCCAGCATTTT,CASSQSGLLSNQPQHF
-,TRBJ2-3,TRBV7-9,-,TGTGCCAGCAGCTGGCTAGCCGCGGATACGCAGTATTTT,CASSWLAADTQYF
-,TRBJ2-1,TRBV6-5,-,TGTGCCAGCAGTCGGACAGACAACAATGAGCAGTTCTTC,CASSRTDNNEQFF
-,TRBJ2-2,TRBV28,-,TGTGCCAGCACACAGGAGAACACCGGGGAGCTGTTTTTT,CASTQENTGELFF
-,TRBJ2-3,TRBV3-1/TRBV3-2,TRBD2,TGTGCCAGCAGCCAAGATCGGGGGGGCGAGTCAGATACGCAGTATTTT,CASSQDRGGESDTQYF
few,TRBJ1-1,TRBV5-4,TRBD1,TGTGCCAGCAGCCCAGGGGGCCTTCGAGGGGCTGAAGCTTTCTTT,CASSPGGLRGAEAFF
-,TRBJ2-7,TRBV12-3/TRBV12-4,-,TGTGCCAGCAGTTTCGCCGGAGGCTACGAGCAGTACTTC,CASSFAGGYEQYF
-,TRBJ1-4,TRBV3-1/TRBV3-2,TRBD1,TGTGCCAGCAGCCAAGACGCCACAGGGGGCAATGAAAAACTGTTTTTT,CASSQDATGGNEKLFF
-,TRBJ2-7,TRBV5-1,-,TGCGCCAGCAGCCCCTCCGGGCGGGCTTCCTACGAGCAGTACTTC,CASSPSGRASYEQYF
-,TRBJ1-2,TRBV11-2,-,TGTGCCAGCAGCCGCGGGTATCAGGGTGACTATGGCTACACCTTC,CASSRGYQGDYGYTF
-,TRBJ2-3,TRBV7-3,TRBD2,TGTGCCAGCAGCTTAGGGACTAGCGGAGATACGCAGTATTTT,CASSLGTSGDTQYF
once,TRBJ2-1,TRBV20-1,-,TGCAGTGCTATTGATATTTCGGGACAAGTTTCCTACAATGAGCAGTTCTTC,CSAIDISGQVSYNEQFF
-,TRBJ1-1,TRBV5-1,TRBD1,TGCGCCAGCAGCTACAATCCCGGGACAGGGAACACTGAAGCTTTCTTT,CASSYNPGTGNTEAFF
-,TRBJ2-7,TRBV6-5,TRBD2,TGTGCCAGCAGACCGGGACTAGCGAGCTACGAGCAGTACTTC,CASRPGLASYEQYF
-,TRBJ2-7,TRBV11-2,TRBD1,TGTGCCAGCAGCTTAGTAACAGGGGGCTCCGAGGACTACGAGCAGTACTTC,CASSLVTGGSEDYEQYF
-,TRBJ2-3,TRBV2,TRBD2,TGTGCCAGCAGTGGCGGACTAGCGGGATCAGATACGCAGTATTTT,CASSGGLAGSDTQYF
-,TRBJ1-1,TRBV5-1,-,TGCGCCAGCAGCTTGTCCACAGGATACACTGAAGCTTTCTTT,CASSLSTGYTEAFF
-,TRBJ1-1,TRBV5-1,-,TGCGCCAGCAACAAATTAGGGGGGGCAGGAACTGAAGCTTTCTTT,CASNKLGGAGTEAFF
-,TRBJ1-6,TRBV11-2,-,TGTGCCAGCAGCCCTCGGACTAGCTCCTATAATTCACCCCTCCACTTT,CASSPRTSSYNSPLHF
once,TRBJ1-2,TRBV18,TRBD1,TGTGCCAGCTCACCCCAAGGGACAGGGGGCAACTATGGCTACACCTTC,CASSPQGTGGNYGYTF
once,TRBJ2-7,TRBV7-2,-,TGTGCCAGCAGCAAAGACTACGAGCAGTACTTC,CASSKDYEQYF
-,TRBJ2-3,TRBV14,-,TGTGCCAGCAGCCAAGGCGCCGGATACACAGATACGCAGTATTTT,CASSQGAGYTDTQYF
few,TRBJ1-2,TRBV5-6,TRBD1,TGTGCCAGCAGCCTAAGACAGGGGGATGGCTACACCTTC,CASSLRQGDGYTF
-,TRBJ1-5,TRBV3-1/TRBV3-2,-,TGTGCCAGCAGCCCCGGGGGGGTACAAAGGCCCCAGCATTTT,CASSPGGVQRPQHF
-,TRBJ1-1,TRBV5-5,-,TGTGCCAGCAGCTTGTCCGAGGTCAACACTGAAGCTTTCTTT,CASSLSEVNTEAFF
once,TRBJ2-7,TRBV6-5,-,TGTGCCAGCAGTTACCTAACGGACGGATACTACGAGCAGTACTTC,CASSYLTDGYYEQYF
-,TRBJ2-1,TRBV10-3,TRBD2,TGTGCCATCAGTGGACTAGCGGGAGGGAGAGGATCCTACAATGAGCAGTTCTTC,CAISGLAGGRGSYNEQFF
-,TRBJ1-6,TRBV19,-,TGTGCCAGTAGTATAAATCGACAGCGAAGCAATTCACCCCTCCACTTT,CASSINRQRSNSPLHF
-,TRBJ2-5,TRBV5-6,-,TGTGCCAGCAGCTTGTGGGCAGATGAAGAGACCCAGTACTTC,CASSLWADEETQYF
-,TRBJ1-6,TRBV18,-,TGTGCCAGCTCACTAACACGGGGGGACCCCGATAATTCACCCCTCCACTTT,CASSLTRGDPDNSPLHF
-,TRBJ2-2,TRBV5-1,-,TGCGCCAGCAGCTCTGCTAGAAACACCGGGGATCTGTTTTTT,CASSSARNTGDLFF
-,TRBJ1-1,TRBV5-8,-,TGTGCCAGCAGCGGGGCGGCACAGGGTGCAAATGGTGAAGCTTTCTTT,CASSGAAQGANGEAFF
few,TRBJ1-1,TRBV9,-,TGTGCCAGCGGGCAGCATGTGAACACTGAAGCTTTCTTT,CASGQHVNTEAFF
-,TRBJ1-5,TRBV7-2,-,TGTGCCAGCAGCCCCCTCCGCGGTCAGCCCCAGCATTTT,CASSPLRGQPQHF
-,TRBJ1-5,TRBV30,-,TGTGCCTGGAGTCTAGACAGGACGGGACAGCCCCAGCATTTT,CAWSLDRTGQPQHF
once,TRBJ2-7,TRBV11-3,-,TGTGCCAGCAGCATCGGGATTGGATCCTACGAGCAGTACTTC,CASSIGIGSYEQYF
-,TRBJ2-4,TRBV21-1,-,TGTGCCAGCAGCAAAGGCGAGGGACAGGGGCCACCATTAGGCATTCAGTACTTC,CASSKGEGQGPPLGIQYF